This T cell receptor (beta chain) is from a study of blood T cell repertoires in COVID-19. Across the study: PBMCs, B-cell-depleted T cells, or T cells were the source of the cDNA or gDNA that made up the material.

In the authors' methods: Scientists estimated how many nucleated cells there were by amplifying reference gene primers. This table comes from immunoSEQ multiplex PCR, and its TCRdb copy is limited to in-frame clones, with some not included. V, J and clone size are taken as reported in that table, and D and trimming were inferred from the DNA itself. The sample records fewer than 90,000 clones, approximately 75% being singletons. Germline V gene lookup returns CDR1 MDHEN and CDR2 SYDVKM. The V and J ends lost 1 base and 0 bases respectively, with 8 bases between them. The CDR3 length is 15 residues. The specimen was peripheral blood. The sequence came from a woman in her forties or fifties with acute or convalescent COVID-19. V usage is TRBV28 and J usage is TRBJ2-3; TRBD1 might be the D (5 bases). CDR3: CASSLSGISTDTQYF. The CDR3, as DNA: TGTGCCAGCAGTTTATCAGGGATTAGCACAGATACGCAGTATTTT. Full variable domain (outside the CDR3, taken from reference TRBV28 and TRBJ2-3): DVKVTQSSRYLVKRTGEKVFLECVQDMDHENMFWYRQDPGLGLRLIYFSYDVKMKEKGDIPEGYSVSREKKERFSLILESASTNQTSMYLCASSLSGISTDTQYFGPGTRLTVL.